Presented here are 31 T cell receptor beta chains from one specimen sequenced in a study of blood T cells in healthy people across ages. Primed by a sample-barcoded 5' primer and a J-beta primer mix, a second PCR proceeded for 7 to 11 cycles. MiXCR, run by TCRdb on the 5' RACE reads, gives a single entry per CDR3 protein. The sample holds nearly 800,000 distinct CDR3 sequences, roughly three fifths seen once. Sequenced material: blood. The source of these receptors is a man aged 40-55 years in good health.

This chain uses TRBV27 with TRBJ1-2; a possible D gene is TRBD1 (6 bases). V was shortened by 2 bases and J by 8 bases, with 15 bases between the two germline ends. Germline CDR1 and CDR2: MNHEY and SMNVEV (reference sequence). This CDR3 has 14 residues. The CDR3 sequence: CASSLLGPGDGYTF. In DNA form, the CDR3 reads TGTGCCAGCAGTTTACTGGGCCCAGGGGACGGCTACACCTTC.

This clonotype was seen ten or more times. The V gene is TRBV12-3 or TRBV12-4, the J gene TRBJ2-1, with D perhaps matching TRBD2 (5 bases). CDR3 size: 15 residues. The V gene lost 1 base and the J gene lost 7 bases, with 14 bases spanning the gap. The CDR3 DNA sequence: TGTGCCAGCAGTTTAGGACCCTCCCGGGAAAATGAGCAGTTCTTC. Protein sequence: CASSLGPSRENEQFF.

This clonotype turned up a few times. The rearrangement uses TRBV7-8 and TRBJ2-1; D gene uncertain. The V and J ends lost 2 bases and 4 bases respectively, with 6 bases between them. CDR3 length equals 13 residues. Germline loops: CDR1 SGHVS, CDR2 FQNEAQ. CDR3 protein: CASSLNQYNEQFF. In DNA form, the CDR3 reads TGTGCCAGCAGCTTAAACCAATACAATGAGCAGTTCTTC.

The gene calls are TRBV7-3 and TRBJ2-5; 9 nucleotides agree with TRBD2. The CDR3 consists of 16 residues. The ends lost 5 bases at V and 4 bases at J; junction bases unmatched: 11. CDR1 and CDR2 from the germline V gene are SGHTA and FQGTGA. CDR3: CASSQTGTSSRETQYF. DNA for the CDR3: TGTGCCAGCAGCCAGACCGGGACTAGCAGTCGAGAGACCCAGTACTTC.

The chain has TRBV20-1 and TRBJ2-3; D not certain. Between the trimmed V and J ends, which lost 7 bases and 2 bases, there was a span of 13 bases. Germline V gene lookup returns CDR1 DFQATT and CDR2 SNEGSKA (reference sequence). CDR3 length equals 13 residues. The CDR3 region has the DNA TGCAGTGGGGCCCAGCCTCCCACAGATACGCAGTATTTT. Protein product: CSGAQPPTDTQYF.

This clonotype came up a few times. This chain joins TRBV28 and TRBJ1-2, with 7 bases that match TRBD1. The CDR3 has 16 amino acids. The ends lost 1 base at V and 3 bases at J; junction bases unmatched: 8. CDR1 and CDR2 (germline): MDHEN, SYDVKM. The CDR3 coding sequence is TGTGCCAGCAGTTTATCCGTAAACAGGGGCTACTATGGCTACACCTTC. The encoded protein is CASSLSVNRGYYGYTF.

This chain joins TRBV27 and TRBJ2-1, with 7 bases matching TRBD2. V was pared by 5 bases and J by 6 bases, with 4 bases of the junction left unmatched. The CDR3 sequence is 13 residues long. Germline values: CDR1 MNHEY, CDR2 SMNVEV (reference sequence). Here the CDR3 reads CASSQGLVNEQFF. Here the CDR3 DNA reads TGTGCCAGCAGTCAAGGACTAGTCAATGAGCAGTTCTTC.

The rearrangement joins TRBV20-1 to TRBJ1-5; D is undetermined. There are 13 residues in the CDR3. In germline, CDR1 is DFQATT, CDR2 SNEGSKA (reference sequence). The ends were cut back, 7 bases at V and 2 bases at J, with 12 bases in the middle. The CDR3 here is CSGSTGRNQPQHF. CDR3 DNA: TGCAGTGGCAGTACGGGTCGCAATCAGCCCCAGCATTTT.

At least ten counts were recorded for this clonotype. The genes are TRBV6-5 and TRBJ2-1, with TRBD2 matching over 9 bases. The junction had 12 bases not matched to a gene; V was cut back by 3 bases and J by 6 bases. The CDR3 is 17 residues long. Germline lookup yields CDR1 MNHEY and CDR2 SVGAGI. CDR3 region: CASSYGGGGRGSNEQFF. The CDR3 nucleotides are TGTGCCAGCAGTTATGGAGGGGGCGGGAGGGGTAGCAATGAGCAGTTCTTC.

This clonotype has a single count. The chain employs TRBV29-1 and TRBJ2-1; possible D gene TRBD2, 6 bases. In germline, CDR1 is SQVTM, CDR2 ANQGSEA. The V and J ends lost 7 bases and 3 bases respectively, with 13 bases between them. The CDR3 is 13 amino acids. CDR3 DNA sequence: TGCAGCGGGAGGAGGGAGGTCTACAATGAGCAGTTCTTC. As protein: CSGRREVYNEQFF.

A few counts support this clonotype. The V and J genes are TRBV4-1 and TRBJ2-3; TRBD2 might be the D (6 bases). The CDR3 contains 17 residues. CDR1 and CDR2 (germline): MGHRA, YSYEKL. V gave up 1 base and J gave up 0 bases, with 14 bases separating them. The CDR3 bases are TGCGCCAGCAGCCAAGCCCCCGTCGGGACTAGCACAGATACGCAGTATTTT. Amino acid sequence: CASSQAPVGTSTDTQYF.

This clonotype has just a few counts. Here the CDR3 reads CASSEQTTNEKLFF. The CDR3 DNA sequence: TGTGCCAGCAGTGAACAGACAACTAATGAAAAACTGTTTTTT. The gene calls are TRBV2 and TRBJ1-4; unclear D gene. The V and J ends lost 2 bases and 0 bases respectively, with 4 bases between them. There are 14 residues in the CDR3. Germline CDR1 and CDR2: SNHLY and FYNNEI.

The genes are TRBV5-5 and TRBJ2-4, with D perhaps matching TRBD2 (6 bases). V was shortened by 6 bases and J by 13 bases, with 20 bases between the two germline ends. CDR1 and CDR2 from the germline V gene are SGHKS and YYEKEE (reference sequence). The CDR3 has 13 amino acids. CDR3 region: CASTSGLGDEQYF. Written as DNA, the CDR3 is TGTGCCAGCACCTCGGGACTCGGCGATGAGCAGTACTTC. The full variable domain, completed using reference TRBV5-5 and TRBJ2-4, is DAGVTQSPTHLIKTRGQQVTLRCSPISGHKSVSWYQQVLGQGPQFIFQYYEKEERGRGNFPDRFSARQFPNYSSELNVNALLLGDSALYLCASTSGLGDEQYFGAGTRLSVL.

This clonotype showed up just once. The DNA for the CDR3 is TGTGCCAGCAGTTACTTCCAATTTCCAAACCGCTACGAGCAGTACTTC. Translating it yields CASSYFQFPNRYEQYF. The chain uses TRBV6-5 and TRBJ2-7; no definite D call. The CDR3 is 16 amino acids. Trimming cost V 1 base and J 3 bases, with 16 bases left between them. Germline V CDR1 and CDR2: MNHEY, SVGAGI.

This clonotype has at least ten counts. The genes are TRBV6-6 and TRBJ2-5, with TRBD2 matching 9 bases. The J segment lost 3 bases and the V segment lost 11 bases, leaving 7 bases of the junction unmatched. The CDR3 contains 13 residues. CDR1 is MNHNY and CDR2 is SVGAGI in the germline V gene (reference sequence). In DNA, the CDR3 is TGTGCCCATAATAGCGGGGGCAAAGAGACCCAGTACTTC. This sequence encodes CAHNSGGKETQYF.

This clonotype was seen a handful of times. The rearrangement links TRBV29-1 to TRBJ2-7; D not certain. The V end was cut by 5 bases, the J end by 5 bases, with 13 bases between. CDR3 length equals 12 residues. Germline assignment: CDR1 SQVTM and CDR2 ANQGSEA. The CDR3 sequence: CSVRSPGDEQYF. CDR3 nucleotides: TGCAGCGTTAGGTCCCCTGGAGACGAGCAGTACTTC.

The J gene is TRBJ1-2, the V gene TRBV6-6; D is unresolved. Germline CDR1 MNHNY, CDR2 SVGAGI (reference sequence). The ends were cut back, 7 bases at V and 0 bases at J, with 15 bases in the middle. The CDR3 runs 15 residues. CDR3 region: CASTLSGAANYGYTF. The DNA of the CDR3 is TGTGCCAGCACCTTGTCTGGAGCAGCTAACTATGGCTACACCTTC.

The CDR3 protein is CASSFQEQGATNEKLFF. DNA for the CDR3: TGCGCCAGCAGCTTCCAAGAGCAGGGCGCAACTAATGAAAAACTGTTTTTT. This chain joins TRBV5-1 and TRBJ1-4, with TRBD1 as a possible D gene (5 bases). Looked up from germline, CDR1 is SGHRS and CDR2 is YFSETQ. V was pared by 2 bases and J by 0 bases, with 14 bases between. The CDR3 runs 17 residues.

This clonotype occurred many times. The gene calls are TRBV6-5 and TRBJ2-2, with 9 positions matching TRBD1. The CDR3 has 13 residues. Germline values: CDR1 MNHEY, CDR2 SVGAGI. Trimming cost V 6 bases and J 15 bases; bases outside gene matches: 11. In DNA form, the CDR3 reads TGTGCCAGCAGGCAGACCGGGACAGGGTTGGTGTTTTTT. Protein product: CASRQTGTGLVFF.

This sequence joins TRBV6-1 and TRBJ1-2, with TRBD1 as a possible D gene (5 bases). Per germline, CDR1 MNHNS and CDR2 SASEGT. The CDR3 has 14 amino acids. Trimming cost V 1 base and J 6 bases, with 12 bases left between them. The CDR3 DNA reads as TGTGCCAGCAGTGAAGTGGTGAGGGGAAATGGCTACACCTTC. Translating it yields CASSEVVRGNGYTF.

V is TRBV3-1 and J is TRBJ1-1, with 8 bases that match TRBD1. Unmatched junction bases numbered 4, after V lost 8 bases and J lost 8 bases. The CDR3 extends over 11 amino acids. In germline, CDR1 is LGHDT, CDR2 YNNKEL (reference sequence). CDR3 DNA sequence: TGTGCCAGCTTGGGGACAGGAGAAGCTTTCTTT. As protein: CASLGTGEAFF.

This chain joins TRBV21-1 and TRBJ2-7; TRBD2, the D gene given by the table, was not confirmed from the DNA. TRBV21-1 is an annotated pseudogene. CDR3 length: 17 amino acids. In DNA form, the CDR3 reads TGTGCCAGCAGCGAAGTACGAGGGACTAGCGGGACCTACGAGCAGTACTTC. Translation gives CASSEVRGTSGTYEQYF.

The chain is built from TRBV28 and TRBJ2-1; the match to TRBD1 covers 8 bases. The CDR3 is made up of 18 amino acids. Germline V lookup: CDR1 MDHEN, CDR2 SYDVKM. The V gene end was trimmed by 4 bases and the J gene end by 7 bases; junction bases not matched to a gene: 18. CDR3 nucleotides: TGTGCCAGCAGTTCCCGGGAAGTGGACAGGGTTTCTTTGAATGAGCAGTTCTTC. Its protein is CASSSREVDRVSLNEQFF. Filled out from reference TRBV28 and TRBJ2-1, the complete variable domain reads DVKVTQSSRYLVKRTGEKVFLECVQDMDHENMFWYRQDPGLGLRLIYFSYDVKMKEKGDIPEGYSVSREKKERFSLILESASTNQTSMYLCASSSREVDRVSLNEQFFGPGTRLTVL.

The chain carries TRBV7-3 and TRBJ1-2, with 7 positions matching TRBD1. The CDR3 has 17 amino acids. Germline V CDR1 and CDR2: SGHTA, FQGTGA. The ends lost 5 bases at V and 6 bases at J; junction bases unmatched: 18. CDR3 in amino acids: CASSPKAGGAFMDGYTF. The CDR3 bases are TGTGCCAGCAGCCCGAAGGCAGGGGGGGCATTCATGGATGGCTACACCTTC.

V is TRBV7-9 and J is TRBJ2-5; 10 bases align to TRBD2. V shed 6 bases, J shed 3 bases, and the junction held 4 bases outside the gene matches. The CDR3 contains 14 residues. Per germline, CDR1 SEHNR and CDR2 FQNEAQ (reference sequence). The CDR3 DNA follows: TGTGCCAGCAGAGCGGGAGGGCTTAAAGAGACCCAGTACTTC. Translation gives CASRAGGLKETQYF. Supplemented by reference TRBV7-9 and TRBJ2-5, the full variable domain reads DTGVSQNPRHKITKRGQNVTFRCDPISEHNRLYWYRQTLGQGPEFLTYFQNEAQLEKSRLLSDRFSAERPKGSFSTLEIQRTEQGDSAMYLCASRAGGLKETQYFGPGTRLLVL.

This chain uses TRBV28 with TRBJ2-7, with 10 bases fitting TRBD2. Germline CDR1 MDHEN, CDR2 SYDVKM. CDR3 size: 19 residues. V was pared by 3 bases and J by 1 base, with 15 bases of the junction left unmatched. The CDR3 DNA reads TGTGCCAGCAGTTTGTTTCTAGCGGGAGAATTGTTAGGTTCCTACGAGCAGTACTTC. Translating it yields CASSLFLAGELLGSYEQYF.

The chain links TRBV28 to TRBJ1-2, with D unclear. Per germline, CDR1 MDHEN and CDR2 SYDVKM. CDR3 length equals 13 residues. The V and J ends lost 6 bases and 5 bases respectively, with 13 bases between them. CDR3 sequence reads: CASRPSTEYGYTF. The CDR3 DNA sequence: TGTGCCAGCAGGCCTAGTACTGAGTATGGCTACACCTTC.

This clonotype was counted between two and nine times. The J gene is TRBJ2-5, the V gene TRBV7-9; D might be TRBD1 (6 bases). The germline V and J ends were trimmed by 5 bases and 2 bases, with 21 bases remaining between them. Germline V CDR1 and CDR2: SEHNR, FQNEAQ (reference sequence). The CDR3 is made up of 17 amino acids. CDR3 sequence (DNA): TGTGCCAGCAGCACGTCGGACAGCCAACAGAAACAAGAGACCCAGTACTTC. Its translation: CASSTSDSQQKQETQYF.

The V call is TRBV2, the J call TRBJ1-6, with D hard to call. The CDR3 runs to 15 residues. Trimming took 5 bases from V and 7 from J, leaving 15 bases between them. Germline CDR1 reads SNHLY; CDR2 reads FYNNEI. The CDR3 DNA is TGTGCCAGCAGTTCCAAGGGTATTCGGAATTCACCCCTCCACTTT. The encoded protein is CASSSKGIRNSPLHF.

The chain is built from TRBV29-1 and TRBJ1-4, with D possibly being TRBD1 (5 bases). CDR1 is SQVTM and CDR2 is ANQGSEA in the germline V gene. V lost 0 bases, J lost 8 bases, and 16 bases lay in between. The CDR3 extends over 15 amino acids. CDR3 amino acids: CSVEDYSGMGEKLFF. As DNA, the CDR3 is TGCAGCGTTGAAGATTATTCAGGGATGGGGGAAAAACTGTTTTTT.

This chain links TRBV7-9 with TRBJ2-2; 7 nucleotides match TRBD2. The CDR3 sequence is 19 residues long. The junction had 17 bases not matched to a gene; V was cut back by 5 bases and J by 2 bases. Germline values: CDR1 SEHNR, CDR2 FQNEAQ (reference sequence). CDR3 protein: CASSLLLSAGDGNTGELFF. The CDR3 bases are TGTGCCAGCAGCCTACTTTTATCCGCGGGAGACGGTAACACCGGGGAGCTGTTTTTT.